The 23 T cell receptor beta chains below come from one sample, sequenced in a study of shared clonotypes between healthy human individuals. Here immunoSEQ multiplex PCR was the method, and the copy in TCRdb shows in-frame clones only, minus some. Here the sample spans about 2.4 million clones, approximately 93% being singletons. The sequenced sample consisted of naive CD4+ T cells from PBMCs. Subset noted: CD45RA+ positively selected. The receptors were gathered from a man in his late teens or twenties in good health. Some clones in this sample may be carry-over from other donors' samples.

The CDR3 reads CASRRDGSNEKLFF. The CDR3 DNA reads as TGTGCCAGCAGGAGGGACGGGAGTAATGAAAAACTGTTTTTT. The chain joins TRBV2 to TRBJ1-4, with D maybe TRBD1 (5 bases). V was trimmed by 6 bases and J by 4 bases, leaving 12 bases between them. The germline CDR1 and CDR2 sequences are SNHLY and FYNNEI. The CDR3 totals 14 residues.

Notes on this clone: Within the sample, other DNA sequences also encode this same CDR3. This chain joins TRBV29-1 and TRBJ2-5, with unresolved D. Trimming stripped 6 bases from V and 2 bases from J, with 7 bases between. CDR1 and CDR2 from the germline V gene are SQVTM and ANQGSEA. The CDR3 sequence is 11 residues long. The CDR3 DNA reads TGCAGCGTAGGGCCACAAGAGACCCAGTACTTC. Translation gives CSVGPQETQYF.

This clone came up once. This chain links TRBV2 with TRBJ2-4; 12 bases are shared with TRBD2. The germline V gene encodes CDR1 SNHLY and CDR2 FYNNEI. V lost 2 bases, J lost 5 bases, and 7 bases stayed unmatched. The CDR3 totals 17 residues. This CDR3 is CASSELAGGEGQNIQYF. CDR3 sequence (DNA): TGTGCCAGCAGTGAACTAGCGGGAGGGGAGGGTCAAAACATTCAGTACTTC.

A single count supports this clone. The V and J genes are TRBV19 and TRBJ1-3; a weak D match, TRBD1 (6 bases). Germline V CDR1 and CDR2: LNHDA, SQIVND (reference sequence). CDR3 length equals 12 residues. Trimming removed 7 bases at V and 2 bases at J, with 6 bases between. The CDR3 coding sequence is TGTGCCAGTAAGGGGGCTGGAAACACCATATATTTT. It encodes CASKGAGNTIYF.

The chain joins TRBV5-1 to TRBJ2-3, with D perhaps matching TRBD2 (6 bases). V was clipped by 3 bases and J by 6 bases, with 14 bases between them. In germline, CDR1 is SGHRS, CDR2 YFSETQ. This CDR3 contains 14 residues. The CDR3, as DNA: TGCGCCAGCAGCTCGACTAGTGTTGCGGATACGCAGTATTTT. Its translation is CASSSTSVADTQYF.

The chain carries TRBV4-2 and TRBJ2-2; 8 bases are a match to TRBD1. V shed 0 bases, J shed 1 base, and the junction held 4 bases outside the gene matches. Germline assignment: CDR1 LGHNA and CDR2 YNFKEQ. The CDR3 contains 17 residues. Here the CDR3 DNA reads TGTGCCAGCAGCCAAGATCGGGGACAGGAGAACACCGGGGAGCTGTTTTTT. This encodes CASSQDRGQENTGELFF.

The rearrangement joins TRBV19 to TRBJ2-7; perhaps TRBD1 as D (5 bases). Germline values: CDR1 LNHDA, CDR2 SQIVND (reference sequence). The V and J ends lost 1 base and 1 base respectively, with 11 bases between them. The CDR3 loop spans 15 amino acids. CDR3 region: CASSIVTRDSYEQYF. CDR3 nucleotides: TGTGCCAGTAGTATAGTTACCAGGGATTCCTACGAGCAGTACTTC.

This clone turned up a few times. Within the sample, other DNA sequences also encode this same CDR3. The CDR3 DNA reads TGCGCCAGCAGCCCCACAGGGGGGAGAATGAACACTGAAGCTTTCTTT. Protein: CASSPTGGRMNTEAFF. V gene TRBV5-1 combines with J gene TRBJ1-1; 8 bases align to TRBD1. CDR1 is SGHRS, CDR2 YFSETQ, per germline. This CDR3 spans 16 amino acids. J was trimmed by 0 bases and V by 4 bases; bases with no gene match: 8.

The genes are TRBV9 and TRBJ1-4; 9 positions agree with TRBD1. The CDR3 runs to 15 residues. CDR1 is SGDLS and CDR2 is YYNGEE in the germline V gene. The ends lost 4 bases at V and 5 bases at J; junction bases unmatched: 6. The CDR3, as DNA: TGTGCCAGCAGCATAGGACAGGGGAGGAATGAAAAACTGTTTTTT. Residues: CASSIGQGRNEKLFF.

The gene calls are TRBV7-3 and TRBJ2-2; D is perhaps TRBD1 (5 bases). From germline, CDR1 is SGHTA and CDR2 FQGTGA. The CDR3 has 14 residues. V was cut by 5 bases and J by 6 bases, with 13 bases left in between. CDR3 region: CASSAPGSAGELFF. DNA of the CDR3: TGTGCCAGCAGCGCACCAGGGTCGGCCGGGGAGCTGTTTTTT.

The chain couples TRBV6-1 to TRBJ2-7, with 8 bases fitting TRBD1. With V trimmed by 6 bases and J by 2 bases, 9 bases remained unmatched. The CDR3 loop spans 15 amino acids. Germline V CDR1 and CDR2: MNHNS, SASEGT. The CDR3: CASSRTGQGTYEQYF. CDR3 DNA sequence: TGTGCCAGCAGCCGAACAGGACAGGGAACCTACGAGCAGTACTTC.

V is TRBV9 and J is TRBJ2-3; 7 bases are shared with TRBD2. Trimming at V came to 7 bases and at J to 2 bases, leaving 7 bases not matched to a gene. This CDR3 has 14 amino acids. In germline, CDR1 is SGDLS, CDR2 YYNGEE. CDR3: CASGVGGSTDTQYF. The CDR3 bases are TGTGCCAGCGGTGTGGGGGGGTCCACAGATACGCAGTATTTT.

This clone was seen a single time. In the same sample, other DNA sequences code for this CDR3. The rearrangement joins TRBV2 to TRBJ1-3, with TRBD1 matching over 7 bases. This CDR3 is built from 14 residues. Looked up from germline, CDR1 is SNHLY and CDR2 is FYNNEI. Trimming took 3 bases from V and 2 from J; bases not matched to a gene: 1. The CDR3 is CASSEQGAGNTIYF. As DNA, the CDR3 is TGTGCCAGCAGTGAGCAGGGGGCTGGAAACACCATATATTTT.

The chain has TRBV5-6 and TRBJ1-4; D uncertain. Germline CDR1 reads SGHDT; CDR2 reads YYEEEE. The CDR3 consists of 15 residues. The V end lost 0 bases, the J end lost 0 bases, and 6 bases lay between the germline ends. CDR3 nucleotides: TGTGCCAGCAGCTTGGCAGTACCAACTAATGAAAAACTGTTTTTT. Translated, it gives CASSLAVPTNEKLFF.

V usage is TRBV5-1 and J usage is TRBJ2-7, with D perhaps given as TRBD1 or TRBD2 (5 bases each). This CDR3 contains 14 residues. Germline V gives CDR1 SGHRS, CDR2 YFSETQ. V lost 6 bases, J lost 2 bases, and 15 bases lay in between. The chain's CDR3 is CASNLGDATYEQYF. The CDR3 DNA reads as TGCGCCAGCAACCTCGGGGACGCAACCTACGAGCAGTACTTC.

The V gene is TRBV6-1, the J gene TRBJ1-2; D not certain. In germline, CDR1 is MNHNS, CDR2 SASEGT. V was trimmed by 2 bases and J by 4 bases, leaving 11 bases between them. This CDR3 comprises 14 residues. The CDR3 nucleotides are TGTGCCAGCAGTGAATATGGCAGCTTCTATGGCTACACCTTC. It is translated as CASSEYGSFYGYTF.

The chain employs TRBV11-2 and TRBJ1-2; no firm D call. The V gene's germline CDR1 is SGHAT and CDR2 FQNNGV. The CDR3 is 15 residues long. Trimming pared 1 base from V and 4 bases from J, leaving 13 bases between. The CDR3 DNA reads TGTGCCAGCAGCTTAGTGACGAGGGTCCCCTATGGCTACACCTTC. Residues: CASSLVTRVPYGYTF.

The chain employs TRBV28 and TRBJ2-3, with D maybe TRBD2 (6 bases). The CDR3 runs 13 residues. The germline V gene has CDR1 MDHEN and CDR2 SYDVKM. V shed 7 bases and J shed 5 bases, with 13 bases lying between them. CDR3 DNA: TGTGCCAGCACCTCCGCGGGGAGAGATACGCAGTATTTT. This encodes CASTSAGRDTQYF.

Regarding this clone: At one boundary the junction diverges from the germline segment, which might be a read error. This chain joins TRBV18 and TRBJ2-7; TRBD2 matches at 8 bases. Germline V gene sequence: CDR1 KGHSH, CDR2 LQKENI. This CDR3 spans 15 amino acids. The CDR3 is CASTPPSGRVYEQYF. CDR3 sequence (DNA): TGTGCCAGCACACCCCCGAGCGGGAGAGTGTACGAGCAGTACTTC.

The CDR3 loop is CASSPLGQFNTEAFF. The CDR3 DNA reads TGTGCCAGCAGCCCGTTGGGACAGTTCAACACTGAAGCTTTCTTT. The rearrangement joins TRBV7-2 to TRBJ1-1; 7 bases are a match to TRBD1. The CDR3 has 15 residues. With 5 bases clipped from V and 2 bases from J, the junction kept 8 bases outside the gene matches. Per germline, CDR1 SGHTA and CDR2 FQGNSA.

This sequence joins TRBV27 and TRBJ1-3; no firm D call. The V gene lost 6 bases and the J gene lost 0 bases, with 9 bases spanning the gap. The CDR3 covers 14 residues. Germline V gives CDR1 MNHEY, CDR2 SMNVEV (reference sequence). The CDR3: CASSRTFSGNTIYF. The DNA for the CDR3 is TGTGCCAGCAGCCGGACCTTCTCTGGAAACACCATATATTTT.

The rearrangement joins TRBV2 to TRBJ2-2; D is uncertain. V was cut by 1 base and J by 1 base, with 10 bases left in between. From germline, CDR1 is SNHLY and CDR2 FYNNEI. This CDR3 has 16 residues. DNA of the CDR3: TGTGCCAGCAGTGAAGAGAGTAGCCTGAACACCGGGGAGCTGTTTTTT. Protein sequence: CASSEESSLNTGELFF.

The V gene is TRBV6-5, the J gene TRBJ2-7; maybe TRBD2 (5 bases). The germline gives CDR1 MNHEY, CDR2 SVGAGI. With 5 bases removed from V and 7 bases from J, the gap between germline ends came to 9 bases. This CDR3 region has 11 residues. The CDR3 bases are TGTGCCAGCAGTAGCACGGGGGAGCAGTACTTC. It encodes CASSSTGEQYF.